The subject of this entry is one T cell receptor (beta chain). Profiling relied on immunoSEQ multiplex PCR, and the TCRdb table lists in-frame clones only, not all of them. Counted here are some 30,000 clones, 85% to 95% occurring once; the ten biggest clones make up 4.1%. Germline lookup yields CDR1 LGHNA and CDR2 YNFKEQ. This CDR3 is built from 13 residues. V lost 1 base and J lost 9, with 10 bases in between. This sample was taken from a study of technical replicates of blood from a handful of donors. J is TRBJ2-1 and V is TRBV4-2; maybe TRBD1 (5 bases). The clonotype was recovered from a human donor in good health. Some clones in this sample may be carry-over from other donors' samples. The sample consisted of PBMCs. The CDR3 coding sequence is TGTGCCAGCAGCCAAGGGGGCCGCGTTGAGCAGTTCTTC. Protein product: CASSQGGRVEQFF.